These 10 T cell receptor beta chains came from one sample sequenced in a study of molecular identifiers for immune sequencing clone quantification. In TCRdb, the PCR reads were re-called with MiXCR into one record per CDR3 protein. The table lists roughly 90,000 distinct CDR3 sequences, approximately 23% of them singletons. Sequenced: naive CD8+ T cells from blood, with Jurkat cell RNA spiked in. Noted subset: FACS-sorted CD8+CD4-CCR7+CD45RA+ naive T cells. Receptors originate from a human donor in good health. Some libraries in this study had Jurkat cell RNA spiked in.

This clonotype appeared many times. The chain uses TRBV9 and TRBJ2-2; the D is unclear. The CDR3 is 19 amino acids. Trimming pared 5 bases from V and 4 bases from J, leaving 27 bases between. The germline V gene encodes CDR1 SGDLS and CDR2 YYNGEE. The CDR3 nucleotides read TGTGCCAGCAGTAGTCGCCCCACCCCGGGCCCTGGCCCCACCGGGGAGCTGTTTTTT. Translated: CASSSRPTPGPGPTGELFF.

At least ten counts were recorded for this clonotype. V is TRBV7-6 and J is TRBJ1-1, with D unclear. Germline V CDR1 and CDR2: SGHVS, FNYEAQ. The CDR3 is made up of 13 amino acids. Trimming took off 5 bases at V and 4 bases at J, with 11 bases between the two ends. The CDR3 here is CASSEGPSTEAFF. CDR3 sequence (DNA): TGTGCCAGCAGCGAAGGCCCGAGCACTGAAGCTTTCTTT.

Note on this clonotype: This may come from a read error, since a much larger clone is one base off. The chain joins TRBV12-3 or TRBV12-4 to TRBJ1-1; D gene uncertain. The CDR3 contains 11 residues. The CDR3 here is CASTGGTEASF. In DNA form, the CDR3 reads TGTGCCAGCACCGGAGGCACTGAAGCTTCCTTT.

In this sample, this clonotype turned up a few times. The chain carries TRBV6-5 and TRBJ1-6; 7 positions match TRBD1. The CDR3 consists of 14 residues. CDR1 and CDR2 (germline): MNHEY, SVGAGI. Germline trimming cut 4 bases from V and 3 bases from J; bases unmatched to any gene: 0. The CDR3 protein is CASSWDSYNSPLHF. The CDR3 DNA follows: TGTGCCAGCAGTTGGGACAGCTATAATTCACCCCTCCACTTT.

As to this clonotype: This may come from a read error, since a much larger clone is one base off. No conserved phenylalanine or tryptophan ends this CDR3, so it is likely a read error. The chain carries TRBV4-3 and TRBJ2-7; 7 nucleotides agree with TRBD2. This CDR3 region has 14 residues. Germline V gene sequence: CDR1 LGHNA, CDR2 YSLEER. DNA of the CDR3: TGCGCCAGCAGCCCAATGACTAGCTCCGACGAGCAGTACTCC. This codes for CASSPMTSSDEQYS.

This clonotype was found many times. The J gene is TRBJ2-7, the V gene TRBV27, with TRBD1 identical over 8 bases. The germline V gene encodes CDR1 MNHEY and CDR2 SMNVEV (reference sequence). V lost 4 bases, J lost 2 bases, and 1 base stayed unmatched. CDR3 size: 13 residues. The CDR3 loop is CASSWTGTYEQYF. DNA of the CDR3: TGTGCCAGCAGTTGGACAGGGACCTACGAGCAGTACTTC.

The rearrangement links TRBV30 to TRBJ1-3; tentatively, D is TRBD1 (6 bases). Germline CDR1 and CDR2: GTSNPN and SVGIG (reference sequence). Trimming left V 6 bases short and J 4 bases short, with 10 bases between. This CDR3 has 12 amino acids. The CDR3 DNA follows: TGTGCCTGCCCGGGGGCAGGAAACACCATATATTTT. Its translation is CACPGAGNTIYF.

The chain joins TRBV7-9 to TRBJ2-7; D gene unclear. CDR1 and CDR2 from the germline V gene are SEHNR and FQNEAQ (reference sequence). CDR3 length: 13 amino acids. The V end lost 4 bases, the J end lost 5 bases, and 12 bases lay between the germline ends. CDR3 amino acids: CASSSARVNEQYF. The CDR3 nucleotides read TGTGCCAGCAGCTCCGCCCGGGTCAACGAGCAGTACTTC.

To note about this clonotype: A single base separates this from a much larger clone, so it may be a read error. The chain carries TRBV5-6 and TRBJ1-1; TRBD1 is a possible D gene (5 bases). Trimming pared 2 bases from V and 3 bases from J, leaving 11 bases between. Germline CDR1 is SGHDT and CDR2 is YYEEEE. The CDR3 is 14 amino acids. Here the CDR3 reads CASSFGDGDTEAFF. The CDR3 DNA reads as TGTGCCAGCAGCTTTGGGGACGGAGACACTGAAGCTTTCTTT.

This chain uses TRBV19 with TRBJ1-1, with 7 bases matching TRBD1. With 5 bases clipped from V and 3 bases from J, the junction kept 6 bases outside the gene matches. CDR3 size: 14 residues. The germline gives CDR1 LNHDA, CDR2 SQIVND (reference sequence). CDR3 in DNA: TGTGCCAGTAGTCCAGGACAGGAGGACACTGAAGCTTTCTTT. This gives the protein CASSPGQEDTEAFF.